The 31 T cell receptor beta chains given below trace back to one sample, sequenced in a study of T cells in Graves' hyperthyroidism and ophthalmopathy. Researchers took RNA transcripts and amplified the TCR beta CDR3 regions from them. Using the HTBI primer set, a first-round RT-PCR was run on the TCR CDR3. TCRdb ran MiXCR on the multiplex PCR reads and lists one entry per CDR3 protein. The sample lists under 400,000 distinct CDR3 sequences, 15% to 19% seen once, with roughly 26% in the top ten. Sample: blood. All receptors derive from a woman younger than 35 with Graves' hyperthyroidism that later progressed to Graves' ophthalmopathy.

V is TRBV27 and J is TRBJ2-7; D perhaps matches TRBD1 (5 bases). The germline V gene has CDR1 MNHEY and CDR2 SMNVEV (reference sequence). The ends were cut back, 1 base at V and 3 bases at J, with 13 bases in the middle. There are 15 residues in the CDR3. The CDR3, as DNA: TGTGCCAGCAGTTTATTGAGCAGGGTTCGCTACGAGCAGTACTTC. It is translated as CASSLLSRVRYEQYF.

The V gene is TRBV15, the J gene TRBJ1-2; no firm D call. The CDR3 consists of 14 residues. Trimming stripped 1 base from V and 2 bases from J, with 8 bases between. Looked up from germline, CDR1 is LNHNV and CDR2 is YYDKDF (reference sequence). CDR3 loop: CATSRGPDNYGYTF. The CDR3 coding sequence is TGTGCCACCAGCAGAGGGCCAGACAACTATGGCTACACCTTC.

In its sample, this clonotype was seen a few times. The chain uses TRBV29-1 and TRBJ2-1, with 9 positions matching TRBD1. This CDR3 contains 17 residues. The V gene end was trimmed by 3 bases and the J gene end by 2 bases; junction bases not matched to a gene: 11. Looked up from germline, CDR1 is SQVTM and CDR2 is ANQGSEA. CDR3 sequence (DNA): TGCAGCGTTGACGGCCTTAGGGACAGGGCGGCCTACAATGAGCAGTTCTTC. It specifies CSVDGLRDRAAYNEQFF.

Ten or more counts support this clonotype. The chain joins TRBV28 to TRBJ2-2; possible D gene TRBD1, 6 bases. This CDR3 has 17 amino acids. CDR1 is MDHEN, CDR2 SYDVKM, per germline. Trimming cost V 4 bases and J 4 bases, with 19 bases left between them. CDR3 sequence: CASSSLNRDGITGELFF. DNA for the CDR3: TGTGCCAGCAGTTCACTGAACAGGGACGGAATCACCGGGGAGCTGTTTTTT.

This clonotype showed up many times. CDR3 residues: CASSFLPRDTQYF. CDR3 sequence (DNA): TGTGCCAGCAGTTTTTTACCTCGAGATACGCAGTATTTT. The genes are TRBV28 and TRBJ2-3; the D is unclear. The CDR3 sequence is 13 residues long. Trimming took off 3 bases at V and 5 bases at J, with 9 bases between the two ends. Germline V gene sequence: CDR1 MDHEN, CDR2 SYDVKM.

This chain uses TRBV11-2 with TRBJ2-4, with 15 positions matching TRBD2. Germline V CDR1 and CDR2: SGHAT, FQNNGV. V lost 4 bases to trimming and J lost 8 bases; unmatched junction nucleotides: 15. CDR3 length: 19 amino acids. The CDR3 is CASSWQVRGTSGRLDIQYF. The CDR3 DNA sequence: TGTGCCAGCAGCTGGCAGGTCCGGGGGACTAGCGGGAGGCTGGACATTCAGTACTTC.

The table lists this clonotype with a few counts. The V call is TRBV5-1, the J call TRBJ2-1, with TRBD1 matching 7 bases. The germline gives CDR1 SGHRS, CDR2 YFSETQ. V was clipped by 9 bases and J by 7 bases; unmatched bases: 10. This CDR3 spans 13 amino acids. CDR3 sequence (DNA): TGCGCCACCGCAAGACAGGGTTTAAATGAGCAGTTCTTC. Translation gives CATARQGLNEQFF. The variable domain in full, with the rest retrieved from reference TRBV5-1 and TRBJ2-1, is KAGVTQTPRYLIKTRGQQVTLSCSPISGHRSVSWYQQTPGQGLQFLFEYFSETQRNKGNFPGRFSGRQFSNSRSEMNVSTLELGDSALYLCATARQGLNEQFFGPGTRLTVL.

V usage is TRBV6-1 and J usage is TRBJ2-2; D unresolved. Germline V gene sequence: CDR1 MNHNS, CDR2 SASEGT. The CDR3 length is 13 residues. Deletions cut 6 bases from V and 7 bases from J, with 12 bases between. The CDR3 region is CASSLSIGGELFF. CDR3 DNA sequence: TGTGCCAGCAGCCTCTCTATCGGCGGGGAGCTGTTTTTT.

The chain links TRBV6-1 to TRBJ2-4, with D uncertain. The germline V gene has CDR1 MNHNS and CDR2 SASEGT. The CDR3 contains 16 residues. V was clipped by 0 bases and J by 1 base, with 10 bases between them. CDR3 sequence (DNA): TGTGCCAGCAGTGAAGCAACCCAGTGGGCCAAAAACATTCAGTACTTC. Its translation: CASSEATQWAKNIQYF.

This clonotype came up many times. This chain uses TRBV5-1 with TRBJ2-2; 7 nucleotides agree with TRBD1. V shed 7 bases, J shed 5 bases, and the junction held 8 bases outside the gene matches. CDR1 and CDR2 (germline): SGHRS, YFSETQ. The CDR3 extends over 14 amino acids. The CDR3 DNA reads TGCGCCAGCCGCCGGGACAGTCTGACCGGGGAGCTGTTTTTT. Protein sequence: CASRRDSLTGELFF. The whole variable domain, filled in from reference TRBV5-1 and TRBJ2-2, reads KAGVTQTPRYLIKTRGQQVTLSCSPISGHRSVSWYQQTPGQGLQFLFEYFSETQRNKGNFPGRFSGRQFSNSRSEMNVSTLELGDSALYLCASRRDSLTGELFFGEGSRLTVL.

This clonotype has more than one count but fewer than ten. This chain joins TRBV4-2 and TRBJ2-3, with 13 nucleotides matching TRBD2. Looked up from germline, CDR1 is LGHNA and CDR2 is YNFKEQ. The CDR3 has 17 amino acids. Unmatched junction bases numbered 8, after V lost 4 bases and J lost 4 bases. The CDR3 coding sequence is TGTGCCAGCAGCCCAAGGACTAGCGGGAGTCCCGCAGATACGCAGTATTTT. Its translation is CASSPRTSGSPADTQYF.

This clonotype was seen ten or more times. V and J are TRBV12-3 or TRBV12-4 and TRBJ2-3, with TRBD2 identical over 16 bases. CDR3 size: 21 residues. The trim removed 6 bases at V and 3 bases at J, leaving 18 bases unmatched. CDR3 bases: TGTGCCAGCAGCCTTGGCCCGGGACTAGCGGGAGGGCCAGATCGAACAGATACGCAGTATTTT. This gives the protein CASSLGPGLAGGPDRTDTQYF.

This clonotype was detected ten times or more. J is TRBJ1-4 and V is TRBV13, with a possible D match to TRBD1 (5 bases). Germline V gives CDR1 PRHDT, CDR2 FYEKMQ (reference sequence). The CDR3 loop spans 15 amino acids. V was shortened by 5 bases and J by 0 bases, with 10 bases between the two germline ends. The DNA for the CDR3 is TGTGCCAGCAGCACCAGACAGACAACTAATGAAAAACTGTTTTTT. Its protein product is CASSTRQTTNEKLFF.

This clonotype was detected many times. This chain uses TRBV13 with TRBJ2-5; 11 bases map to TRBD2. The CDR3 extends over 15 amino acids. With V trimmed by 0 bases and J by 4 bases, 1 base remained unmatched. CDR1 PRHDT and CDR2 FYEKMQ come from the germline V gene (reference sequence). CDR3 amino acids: CASSLGLAGAETQYF. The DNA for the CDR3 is TGTGCCAGCAGCTTAGGACTAGCGGGAGCAGAGACCCAGTACTTC. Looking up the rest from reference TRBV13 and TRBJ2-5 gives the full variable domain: AAGVIQSPRHLIKEKRETATLKCYPIPRHDTVYWYQQGPGQDPQFLISFYEKMQSDKGSIPDRFSAQQFSDYHSELNMSSLELGDSALYFCASSLGLAGAETQYFGPGTRLLVL.

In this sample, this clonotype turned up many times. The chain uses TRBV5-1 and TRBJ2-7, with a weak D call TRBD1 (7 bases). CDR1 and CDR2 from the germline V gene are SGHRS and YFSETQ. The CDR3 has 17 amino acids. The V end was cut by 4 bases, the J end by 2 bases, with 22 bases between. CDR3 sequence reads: CASSVGGGGTVAYEQYF. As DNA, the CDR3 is TGCGCCAGCAGCGTTGGTGGTGGCGGGACAGTGGCCTACGAGCAGTACTTC.

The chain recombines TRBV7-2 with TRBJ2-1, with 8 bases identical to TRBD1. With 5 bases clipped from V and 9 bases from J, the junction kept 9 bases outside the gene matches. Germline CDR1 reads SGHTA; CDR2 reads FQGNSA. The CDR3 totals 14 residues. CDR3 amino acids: CASSTGGINLEQFF. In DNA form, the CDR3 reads TGTGCCAGCAGCACAGGGGGGATAAACCTTGAGCAGTTCTTC.

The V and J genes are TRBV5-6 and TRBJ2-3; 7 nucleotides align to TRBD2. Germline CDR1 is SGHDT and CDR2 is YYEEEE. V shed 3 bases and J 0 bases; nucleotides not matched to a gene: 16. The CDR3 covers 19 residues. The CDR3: CASSWMTGGLYSSTDTQYF. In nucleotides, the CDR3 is TGTGCCAGCAGCTGGATGACGGGAGGCCTTTATTCTAGCACAGATACGCAGTATTTT.

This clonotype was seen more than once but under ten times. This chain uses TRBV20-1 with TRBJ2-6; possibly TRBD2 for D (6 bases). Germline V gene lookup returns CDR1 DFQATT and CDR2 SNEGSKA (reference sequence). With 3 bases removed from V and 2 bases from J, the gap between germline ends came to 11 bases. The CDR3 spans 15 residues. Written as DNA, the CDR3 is TGCAGTGCTAGGGAGAGGAGGGCTGGGGCCAACGTCCTGACTTTC. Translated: CSARERRAGANVLTF.

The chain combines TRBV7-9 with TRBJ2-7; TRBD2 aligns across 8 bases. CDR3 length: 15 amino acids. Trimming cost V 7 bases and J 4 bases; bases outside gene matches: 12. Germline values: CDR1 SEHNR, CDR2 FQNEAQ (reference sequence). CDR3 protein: CASNPARGGHYEQYF. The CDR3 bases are TGTGCCAGCAACCCGGCCCGGGGGGGGCATTACGAGCAGTACTTC.

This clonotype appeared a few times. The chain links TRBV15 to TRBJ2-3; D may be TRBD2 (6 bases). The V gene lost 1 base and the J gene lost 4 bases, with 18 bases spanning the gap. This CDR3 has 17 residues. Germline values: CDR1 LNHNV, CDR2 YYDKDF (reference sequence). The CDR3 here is CATSRAPPGEGADTQYF. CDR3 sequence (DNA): TGTGCCACCAGCAGAGCTCCTCCGGGAGAGGGAGCAGATACGCAGTATTTT.

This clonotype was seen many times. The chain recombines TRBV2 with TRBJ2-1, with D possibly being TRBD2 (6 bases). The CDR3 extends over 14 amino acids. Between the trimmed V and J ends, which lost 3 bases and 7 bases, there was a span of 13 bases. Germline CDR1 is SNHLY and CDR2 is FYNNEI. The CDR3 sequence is CASSESEGMNEQFF. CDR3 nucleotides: TGTGCCAGCAGTGAGTCGGAGGGGATGAATGAGCAGTTCTTC.

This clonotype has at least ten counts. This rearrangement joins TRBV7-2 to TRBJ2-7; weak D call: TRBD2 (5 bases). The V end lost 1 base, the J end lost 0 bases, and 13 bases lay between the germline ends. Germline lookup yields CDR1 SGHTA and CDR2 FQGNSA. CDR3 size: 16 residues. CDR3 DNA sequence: TGTGCCAGCAGCTTAGGAGGGAAGACCGGCTCCTACGAGCAGTACTTC. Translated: CASSLGGKTGSYEQYF.

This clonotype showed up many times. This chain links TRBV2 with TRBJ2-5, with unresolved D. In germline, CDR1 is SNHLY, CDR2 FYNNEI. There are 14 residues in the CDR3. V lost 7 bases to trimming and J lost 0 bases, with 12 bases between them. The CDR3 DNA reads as TGTGCCAGCAATGTCTTGGGGAACCAAGAGACCCAGTACTTC. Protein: CASNVLGNQETQYF.

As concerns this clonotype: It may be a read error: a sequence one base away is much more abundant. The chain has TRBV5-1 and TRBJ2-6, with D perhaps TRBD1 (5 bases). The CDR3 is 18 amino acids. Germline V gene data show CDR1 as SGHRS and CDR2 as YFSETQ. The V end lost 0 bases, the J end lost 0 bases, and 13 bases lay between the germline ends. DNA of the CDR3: TGCGCCAGCAGCTTGGCCGGGCAGGGTTGCTCTGGGGCCAACGTCCTGACTTTC. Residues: CASSLAGQGCSGANVLTF.

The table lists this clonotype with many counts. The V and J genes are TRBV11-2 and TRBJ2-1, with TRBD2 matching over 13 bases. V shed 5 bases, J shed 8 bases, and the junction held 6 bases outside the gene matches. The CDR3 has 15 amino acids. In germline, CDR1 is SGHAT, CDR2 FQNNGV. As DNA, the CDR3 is TGTGCCAGCAGCATTCCGGGACTAGCGGGACATGAGCAGTTCTTC. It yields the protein CASSIPGLAGHEQFF. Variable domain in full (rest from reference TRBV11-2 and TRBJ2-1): EAGVAQSPRYKIIEKRQSVAFWCNPISGHATLYWYQQILGQGPKLLIQFQNNGVVDDSQLPKDRFSAERLKGVDSTLKIQPAKLEDSAVYLCASSIPGLAGHEQFFGPGTRLTVL.

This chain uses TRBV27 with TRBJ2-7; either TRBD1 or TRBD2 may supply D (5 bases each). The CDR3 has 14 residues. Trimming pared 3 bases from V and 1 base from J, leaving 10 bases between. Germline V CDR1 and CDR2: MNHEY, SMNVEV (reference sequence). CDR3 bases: TGTGCCAGCAGTTTTGGGGACGGTTCCTACGAGCAGTACTTC. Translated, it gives CASSFGDGSYEQYF.

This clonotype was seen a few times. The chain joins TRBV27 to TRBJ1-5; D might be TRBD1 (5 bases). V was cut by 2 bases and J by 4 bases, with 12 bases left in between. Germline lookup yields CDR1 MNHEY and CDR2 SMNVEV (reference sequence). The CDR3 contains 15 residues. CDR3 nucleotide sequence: TGTGCCAGCAGTTTAGGGGCAGGCCCAAATCAGCCCCAGCATTTT. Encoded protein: CASSLGAGPNQPQHF.

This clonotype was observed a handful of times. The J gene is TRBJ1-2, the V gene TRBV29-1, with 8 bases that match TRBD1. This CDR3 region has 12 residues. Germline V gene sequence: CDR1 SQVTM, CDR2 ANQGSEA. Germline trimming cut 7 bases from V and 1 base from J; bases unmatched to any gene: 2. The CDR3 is CSATGGNYGYTF. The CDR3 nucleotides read TGCAGCGCTACAGGGGGTAACTATGGCTACACCTTC.

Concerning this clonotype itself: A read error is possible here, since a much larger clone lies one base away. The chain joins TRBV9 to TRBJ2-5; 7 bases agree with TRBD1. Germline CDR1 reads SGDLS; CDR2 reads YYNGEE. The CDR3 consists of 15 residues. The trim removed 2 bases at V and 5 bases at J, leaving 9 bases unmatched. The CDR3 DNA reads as TGTGCCAGCAGCGTGGGACAGACCACTGACGAGACCCAGTACTTC. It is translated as CASSVGQTTDETQYF.

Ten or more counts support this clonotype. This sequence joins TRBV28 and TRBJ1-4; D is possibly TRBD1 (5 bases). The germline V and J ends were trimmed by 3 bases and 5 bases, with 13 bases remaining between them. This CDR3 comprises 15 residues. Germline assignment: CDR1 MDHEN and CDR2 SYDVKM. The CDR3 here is CASSFGGVTNEKLFF. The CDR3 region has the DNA TGTGCCAGCAGTTTTGGAGGGGTTACCAATGAAAAACTGTTTTTT.

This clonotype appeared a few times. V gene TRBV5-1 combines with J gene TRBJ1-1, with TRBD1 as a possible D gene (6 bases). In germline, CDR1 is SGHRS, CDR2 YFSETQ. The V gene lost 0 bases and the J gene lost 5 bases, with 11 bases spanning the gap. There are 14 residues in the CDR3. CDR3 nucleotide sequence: TGCGCCAGCAGCTTGGATGGGGGCCGGACTGAAGCTTTCTTT. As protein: CASSLDGGRTEAFF. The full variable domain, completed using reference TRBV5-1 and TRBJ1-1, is KAGVTQTPRYLIKTRGQQVTLSCSPISGHRSVSWYQQTPGQGLQFLFEYFSETQRNKGNFPGRFSGRQFSNSRSEMNVSTLELGDSALYLCASSLDGGRTEAFFGQGTRLTVV.